The 18 T cell receptor beta chains given below trace back to one sample, sequenced in a study of shared clonotypes between healthy human individuals. Measured with immunoSEQ multiplex PCR; TCRdb has only the in-frame clones, and not every one. The sample lists millions of clones; just over 90% were seen once. Sequences were obtained from naive CD4+ T cells from PBMCs. Subset given: CD45RA+ positively selected. Every receptor here comes from a man younger than 30 in good health. Some clones in this sample may be carry-over from other donors' samples.

To note about this clone: Within the sample, other DNA sequences also encode this same CDR3. The chain combines TRBV28 with TRBJ1-5; D unresolved. The germline V gene has CDR1 MDHEN and CDR2 SYDVKM. The CDR3 totals 12 residues. Trimming left V 6 bases short and J 4 bases short, with 7 bases between. The CDR3 DNA reads as TGTGCCAGCAGCCAGCTGAATCAGCCCCAGCATTTT. Translated, it gives CASSQLNQPQHF.

The V and J genes are TRBV7-6 and TRBJ1-1, with D possibly TRBD1 on 5 matching bases. CDR1 is SGHVS and CDR2 is FNYEAQ in the germline V gene. CDR3 size: 15 residues. V was cut by 1 base and J by 1 base, with 10 bases left in between. The CDR3 nucleotides read TGTGCCAGCAGCTTAGGACAGCCCGGGAACACTGAAGCTTTCTTT. This encodes CASSLGQPGNTEAFF.

Only a few counts were recorded for this clone. The rearrangement joins TRBV7-2 to TRBJ1-1; maybe TRBD1 (6 bases). This CDR3 has 15 amino acids. The germline V gene has CDR1 SGHTA and CDR2 FQGNSA. The V end was cut by 2 bases, the J end by 2 bases, with 12 bases between. CDR3 sequence reads: CASSLSIGGNTEAFF. CDR3 bases: TGTGCCAGCAGCTTAAGCATAGGGGGTAACACTGAAGCTTTCTTT.

The chain is built from TRBV19 and TRBJ2-3; D ambiguous. The V end was cut by 1 base, the J end by 0 bases, with 8 bases between. Per the germline V gene, CDR1 is LNHDA and CDR2 is SQIVND (reference sequence). The CDR3 length is 15 residues. The CDR3 bases are TGTGCCAGTAGTATAGCTGGGCCAAGCACAGATACGCAGTATTTT. It yields the protein CASSIAGPSTDTQYF. Complete variable domain (other parts from reference TRBV19 and TRBJ2-3): DGGITQSPKYLFRKEGQNVTLSCEQNLNHDAMYWYRQDPGQGLRLIYYSQIVNDFQKGDIAEGYSVSREKKESFPLTVTSAQKNPTAFYLCASSIAGPSTDTQYFGPGTRLTVL.

The genes are TRBV5-1 and TRBJ2-3, with TRBD1 matching over 9 bases. This CDR3 contains 16 residues. J lost 2 bases, V lost 4 bases, and 8 bases had no gene match. Germline values: CDR1 SGHRS, CDR2 YFSETQ. The DNA of the CDR3 is TGCGCCAGCAGCCAGGGACAGGGAATTTCCACAGATACGCAGTATTTT. Translated, it gives CASSQGQGISTDTQYF.

The chain links TRBV9 to TRBJ1-4; 7 bases are shared with TRBD1. CDR3 length equals 13 residues. J gave up 8 bases and V 4 bases, and 5 bases lay outside the gene matches. Germline CDR1 and CDR2: SGDLS and YYNGEE. DNA for the CDR3: TGTGCCAGCAGCCTCGGGACAGTCGAAAAACTGTTTTTT. It translates to CASSLGTVEKLFF.

The rearrangement joins TRBV5-1 to TRBJ1-1; no firm D call. The CDR3 runs 15 residues. The V end was cut by 3 bases, the J end by 6 bases, with 18 bases between. In germline, CDR1 is SGHRS, CDR2 YFSETQ. The CDR3 protein is CASSSPALGGSEAFF. CDR3 sequence (DNA): TGCGCCAGCAGCTCCCCGGCCCTGGGAGGCTCTGAAGCTTTCTTT.

J is TRBJ1-2 and V is TRBV9; D is undetermined. The germline V gene encodes CDR1 SGDLS and CDR2 YYNGEE. The CDR3 totals 18 residues. V gave up 4 bases and J gave up 0 bases, with 22 bases separating them. The CDR3 DNA is TGTGCCAGCAGCCCCCGTAAGGCCGCTCTACGCACTAACTATGGCTACACCTTC. As protein: CASSPRKAALRTNYGYTF.

As regards this clone: Other DNA sequences in this specimen translate into the identical CDR3. The rearrangement uses TRBV29-1 and TRBJ2-2; 8 bases are a match to TRBD2. The CDR3 loop spans 11 amino acids. After removal of 7 bases from V and 5 bases from J, the junction contained 0 bases not matched to a gene. Germline V gene lookup returns CDR1 SQVTM and CDR2 ANQGSEA. The CDR3 nucleotides read TGCAGCGGCGGGGGGACCGGGGAGCTGTTTTTT. The encoded protein is CSGGGTGELFF.

Only a few counts were recorded for this clone. The chain carries TRBV18 and TRBJ1-1, with unresolved D. CDR3 length: 14 residues. Germline-derived CDR1 and CDR2 are KGHSH and LQKENI. V shed 8 bases and J shed 1 base, with 14 bases lying between them. The CDR3 DNA follows: TGTGCCAGCACCTCCGGATTGAGGAACACTGAAGCTTTCTTT. Translated, it gives CASTSGLRNTEAFF.

The chain uses TRBV5-1 and TRBJ1-2; D gene uncertain. The CDR3 is 15 residues long. Trimming took off 4 bases at V and 4 bases at J, with 17 bases between the two ends. Germline V gene sequence: CDR1 SGHRS, CDR2 YFSETQ. The CDR3 nucleotides read TGCGCCAGCAGCCCCCGTAGTTGGACTTTCTATGGCTACACCTTC. This gives the protein CASSPRSWTFYGYTF.

This chain connects TRBV10-1 to TRBJ2-2; no definite D call. V lost 2 bases and J 5 bases, leaving 9 bases between the germline ends. Germline V CDR1 and CDR2: WNHNN, SYGVQD (reference sequence). The CDR3 is made up of 14 amino acids. CDR3 DNA sequence: TGCGCCAGCAGTGAGGTCCCCAGGACCGGGGAGCTGTTTTTT. Protein: CASSEVPRTGELFF.

A note on this clone: The conserved phenylalanine or tryptophan is not found at the CDR3 terminus, so this likely reflects a read error. The chain links TRBV7-9 to TRBJ1-5, with D perhaps TRBD1 (5 bases). This CDR3 is built from 14 residues. Trimming took off 11 bases at V and 1 base at J, with 15 bases between the two ends. CDR1 is SEHNR and CDR2 is FQNEAQ in the germline V gene (reference sequence). The CDR3 sequence is CALGGELSNQPQHL. The CDR3 nucleotides read TGTGCCCTCGGGGGGGAACTCAGCAATCAGCCCCAGCATCTT.

The gene calls are TRBV28 and TRBJ1-3; D is uncertain. CDR3 length: 15 residues. V was pared by 7 bases and J by 1 base, with 14 bases between. CDR1 and CDR2 (germline): MDHEN, SYDVKM. DNA of the CDR3: TGTGCCAGCATCCCGAGCGGGCAGTCTGGAAACACCATATATTTT. Translating it yields CASIPSGQSGNTIYF.

The chain couples TRBV30 to TRBJ1-1; 7 bases match TRBD1. The junction had 9 bases not matched to a gene; V was cut back by 3 bases and J by 5 bases. Germline V gene sequence: CDR1 GTSNPN, CDR2 SVGIG (reference sequence). The CDR3 contains 14 residues. The CDR3 loop is CAWSLGTVSTEAFF. The CDR3 DNA follows: TGTGCCTGGAGCCTAGGGACAGTAAGTACTGAAGCTTTCTTT.

The CDR3 region is CASSLGASVGYNEQFF. The CDR3 bases are TGTGCCAGCAGCTTAGGGGCTAGCGTGGGCTACAATGAGCAGTTCTTC. This chain uses TRBV7-9 with TRBJ2-1, with a tentative D call TRBD2 (6 bases). V was pared by 1 base and J by 3 bases, with 13 bases between. The length of the CDR3 is 16 residues. CDR1 and CDR2 from the germline V gene are SEHNR and FQNEAQ (reference sequence).

The chain combines TRBV6-6 with TRBJ1-2; 7 nucleotides align to TRBD1. This CDR3 comprises 12 residues. V dropped 10 bases and J dropped 4; count of bases not matched to a gene: 6. CDR1 MNHNY and CDR2 SVGAGI come from the germline V gene (reference sequence). CDR3 coding DNA: TGTGCCATCCCGGGACAGACCTATGGCTACACCTTC. As protein: CAIPGQTYGYTF.

The chain employs TRBV28 and TRBJ1-2; 7 bases align to TRBD1. Unmatched junction bases numbered 8, after V lost 3 bases and J lost 7 bases. CDR1 and CDR2 (germline): MDHEN, SYDVKM. This CDR3 comprises 14 residues. This chain's CDR3 is CASSFIGGVGGYTF. For the CDR3, the DNA is TGTGCCAGCAGTTTTATAGGGGGCGTAGGTGGCTACACCTTC.